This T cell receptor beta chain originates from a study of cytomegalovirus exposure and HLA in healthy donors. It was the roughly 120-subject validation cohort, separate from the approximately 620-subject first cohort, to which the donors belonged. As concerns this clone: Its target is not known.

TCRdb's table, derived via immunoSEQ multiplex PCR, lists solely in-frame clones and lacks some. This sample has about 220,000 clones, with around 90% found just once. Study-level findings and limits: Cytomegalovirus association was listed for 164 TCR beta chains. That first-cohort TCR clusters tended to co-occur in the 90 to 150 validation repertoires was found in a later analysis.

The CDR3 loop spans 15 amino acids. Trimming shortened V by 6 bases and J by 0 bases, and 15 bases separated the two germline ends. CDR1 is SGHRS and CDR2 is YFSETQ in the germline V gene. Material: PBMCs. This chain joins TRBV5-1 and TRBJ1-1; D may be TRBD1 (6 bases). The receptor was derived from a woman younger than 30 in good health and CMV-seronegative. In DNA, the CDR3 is TGCGCCAGCACCTTCCAAGGACAGCTGAACACTGAAGCTTTCTTT. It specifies CASTFQGQLNTEAFF.